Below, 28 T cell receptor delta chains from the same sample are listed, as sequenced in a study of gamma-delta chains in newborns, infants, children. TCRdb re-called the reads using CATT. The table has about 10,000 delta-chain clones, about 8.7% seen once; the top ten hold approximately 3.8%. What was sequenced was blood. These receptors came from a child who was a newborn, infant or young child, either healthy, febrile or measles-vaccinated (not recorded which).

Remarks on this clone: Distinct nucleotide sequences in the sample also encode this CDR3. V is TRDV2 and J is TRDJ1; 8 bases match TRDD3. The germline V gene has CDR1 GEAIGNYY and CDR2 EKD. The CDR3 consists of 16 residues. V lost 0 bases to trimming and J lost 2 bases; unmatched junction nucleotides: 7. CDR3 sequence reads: CACDTVGGSYTDKLIF. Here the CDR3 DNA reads TGTGCCTGTGACACCGTTGGGGGATCATATACCGATAAACTCATCTTT.

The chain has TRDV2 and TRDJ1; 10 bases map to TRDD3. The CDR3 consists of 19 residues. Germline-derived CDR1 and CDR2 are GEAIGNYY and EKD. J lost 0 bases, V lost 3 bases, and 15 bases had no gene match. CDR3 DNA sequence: TGTGCCTGTGACGCAGTAGCTCGCGTGGGGGATACTAACACCGATAAACTCATCTTT. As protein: CACDAVARVGDTNTDKLIF.

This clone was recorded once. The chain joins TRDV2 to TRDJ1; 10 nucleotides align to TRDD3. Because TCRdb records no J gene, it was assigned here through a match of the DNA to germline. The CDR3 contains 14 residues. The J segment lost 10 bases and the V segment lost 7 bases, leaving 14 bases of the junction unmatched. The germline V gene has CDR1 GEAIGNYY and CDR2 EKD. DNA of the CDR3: TGTGCCTGGAAGCGGGGGATACGTGGACCCAGACTCATCTTT. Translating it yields CAWKRGIRGPRLIF.

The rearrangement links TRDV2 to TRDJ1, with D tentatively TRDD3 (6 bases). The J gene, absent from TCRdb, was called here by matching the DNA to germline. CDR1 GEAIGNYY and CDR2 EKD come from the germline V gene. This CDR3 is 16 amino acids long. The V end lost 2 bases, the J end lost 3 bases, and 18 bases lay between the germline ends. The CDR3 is CACDMMVGGTPDKLIF. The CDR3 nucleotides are TGTGCCTGTGACATGATGGTGGGGGGTACGCCCGATAAACTCATCTTT.

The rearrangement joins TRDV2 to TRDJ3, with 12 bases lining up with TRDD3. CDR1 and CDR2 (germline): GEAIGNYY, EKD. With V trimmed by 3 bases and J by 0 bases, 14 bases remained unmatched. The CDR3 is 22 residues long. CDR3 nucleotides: TGTGCCTGTGACCCCTTACTGGGGGATACCCCCGTAAGCTCCTGGGACACCCGACAGATGTTTTTC. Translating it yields CACDPLLGDTPVSSWDTRQMFF.

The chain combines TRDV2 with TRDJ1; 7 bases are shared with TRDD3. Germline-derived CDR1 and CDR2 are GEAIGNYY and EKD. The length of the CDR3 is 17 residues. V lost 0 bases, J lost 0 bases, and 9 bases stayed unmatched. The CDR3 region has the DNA TGTGCCTGTGACACCCTTGGGGGACCGACGTACACCGATAAACTCATCTTT. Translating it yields CACDTLGGPTYTDKLIF.

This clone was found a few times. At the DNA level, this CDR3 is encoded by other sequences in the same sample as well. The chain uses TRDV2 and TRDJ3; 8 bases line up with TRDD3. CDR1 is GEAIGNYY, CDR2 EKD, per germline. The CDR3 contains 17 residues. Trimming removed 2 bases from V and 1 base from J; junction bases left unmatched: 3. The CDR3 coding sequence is TGTGCCTGTGACAATACTGGGGGTTCCTGGGACACCCGACAGATGTTTTTC. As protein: CACDNTGGSWDTRQMFF.

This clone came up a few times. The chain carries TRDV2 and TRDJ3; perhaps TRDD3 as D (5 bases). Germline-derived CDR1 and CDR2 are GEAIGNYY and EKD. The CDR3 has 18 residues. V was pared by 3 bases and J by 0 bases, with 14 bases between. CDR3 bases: TGTGCCTGTGACCCGATGGATATGAGCTCCTGGGACACCCGACAGATGTTTTTC. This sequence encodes CACDPMDMSSWDTRQMFF.

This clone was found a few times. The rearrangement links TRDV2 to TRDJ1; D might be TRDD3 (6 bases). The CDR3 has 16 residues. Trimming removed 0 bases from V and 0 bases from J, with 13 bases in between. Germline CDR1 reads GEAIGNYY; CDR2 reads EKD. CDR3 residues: CACDTVGGAYTDKLIF. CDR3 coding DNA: TGTGCCTGTGACACCGTGGGGGGAGCGTACACCGATAAACTCATCTTT.

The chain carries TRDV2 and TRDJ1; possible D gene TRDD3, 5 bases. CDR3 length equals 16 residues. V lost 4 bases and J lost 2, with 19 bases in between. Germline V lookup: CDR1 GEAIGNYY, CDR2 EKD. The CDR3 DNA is TGTGCCTGTGATCCCCTGGGATTAATTACTACCGATAAACTCATCTTT. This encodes CACDPLGLITTDKLIF.

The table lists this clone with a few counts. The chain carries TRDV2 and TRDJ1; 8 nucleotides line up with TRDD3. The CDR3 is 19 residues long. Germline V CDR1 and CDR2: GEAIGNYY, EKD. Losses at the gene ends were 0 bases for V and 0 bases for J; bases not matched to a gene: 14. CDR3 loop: CACDTVTGGPPPYTDKLIF. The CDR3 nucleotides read TGTGCCTGTGACACCGTCACTGGGGGTCCTCCTCCGTACACCGATAAACTCATCTTT.

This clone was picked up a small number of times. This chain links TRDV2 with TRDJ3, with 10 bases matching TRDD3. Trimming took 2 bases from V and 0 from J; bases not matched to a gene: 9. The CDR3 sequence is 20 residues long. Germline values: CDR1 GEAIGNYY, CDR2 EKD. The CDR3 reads CACDNVLGDGSSWDTRQMFF. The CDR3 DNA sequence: TGTGCCTGTGACAACGTACTGGGGGATGGCAGCTCCTGGGACACCCGACAGATGTTTTTC.

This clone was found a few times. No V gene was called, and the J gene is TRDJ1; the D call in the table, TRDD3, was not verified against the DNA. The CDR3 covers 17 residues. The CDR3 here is CACDTVLGDTRADKLIF. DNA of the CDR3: TGTGCCTGTGACACCGTGCTGGGGGATACGCGAGCCGATAAACTCATCTTT.

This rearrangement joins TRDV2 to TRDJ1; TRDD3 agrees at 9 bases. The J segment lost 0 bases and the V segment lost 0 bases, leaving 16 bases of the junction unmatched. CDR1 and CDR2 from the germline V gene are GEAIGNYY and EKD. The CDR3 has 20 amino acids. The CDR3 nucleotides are TGTGCCTGTGACACCCTCCCGGGAATTACTGGGGGACCCAACACCGATAAACTCATCTTT. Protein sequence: CACDTLPGITGGPNTDKLIF.

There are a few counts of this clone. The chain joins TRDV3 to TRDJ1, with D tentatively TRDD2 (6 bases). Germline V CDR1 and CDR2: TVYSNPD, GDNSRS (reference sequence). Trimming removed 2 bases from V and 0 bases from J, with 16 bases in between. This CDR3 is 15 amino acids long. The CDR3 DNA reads TGTGCCTTTGGGCCTTCCCGGGGGTACACCGATAAACTCATCTTT. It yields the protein CAFGPSRGYTDKLIF.

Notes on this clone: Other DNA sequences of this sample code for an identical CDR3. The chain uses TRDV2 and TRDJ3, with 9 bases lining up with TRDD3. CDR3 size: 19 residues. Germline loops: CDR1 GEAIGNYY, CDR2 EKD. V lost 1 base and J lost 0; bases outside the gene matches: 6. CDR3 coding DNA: TGTGCCTGTGACACGGTACTGGGGGAAAGCTCCTGGGACACCCGACAGATGTTTTTC. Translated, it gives CACDTVLGESSWDTRQMFF.

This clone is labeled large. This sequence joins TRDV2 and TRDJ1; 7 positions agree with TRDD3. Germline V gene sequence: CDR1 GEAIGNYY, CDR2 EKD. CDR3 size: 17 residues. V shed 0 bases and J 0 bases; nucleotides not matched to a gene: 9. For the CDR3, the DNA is TGTGCCTGTGACACCGTCGGTGGGGGAGGATACACCGATAAACTCATCTTT. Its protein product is CACDTVGGGGYTDKLIF.

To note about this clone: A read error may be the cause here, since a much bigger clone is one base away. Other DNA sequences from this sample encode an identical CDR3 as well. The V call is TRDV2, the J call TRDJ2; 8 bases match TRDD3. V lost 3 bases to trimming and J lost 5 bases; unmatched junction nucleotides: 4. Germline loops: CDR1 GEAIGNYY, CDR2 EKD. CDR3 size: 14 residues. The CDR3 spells CACDVLGVTAQLFF. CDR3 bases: TGTGCCTGTGACGTACTGGGGGTTACAGCACAACTCTTCTTT.

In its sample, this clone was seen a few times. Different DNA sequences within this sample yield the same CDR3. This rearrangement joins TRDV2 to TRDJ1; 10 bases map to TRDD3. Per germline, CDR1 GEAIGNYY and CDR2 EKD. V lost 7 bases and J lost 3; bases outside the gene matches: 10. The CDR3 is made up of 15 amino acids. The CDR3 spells CACDLLGDLPDKLIF. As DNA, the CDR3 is TGTGCCTGCGACTTACTGGGGGATTTGCCCGATAAACTCATCTTT.

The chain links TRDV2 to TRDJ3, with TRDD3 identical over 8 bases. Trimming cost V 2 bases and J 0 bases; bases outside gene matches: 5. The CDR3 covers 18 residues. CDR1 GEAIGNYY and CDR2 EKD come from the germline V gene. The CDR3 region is CACDILGAHSWDTRQMFF. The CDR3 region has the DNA TGTGCCTGTGACATACTGGGGGCCCACTCCTGGGACACCCGACAGATGTTTTTC.

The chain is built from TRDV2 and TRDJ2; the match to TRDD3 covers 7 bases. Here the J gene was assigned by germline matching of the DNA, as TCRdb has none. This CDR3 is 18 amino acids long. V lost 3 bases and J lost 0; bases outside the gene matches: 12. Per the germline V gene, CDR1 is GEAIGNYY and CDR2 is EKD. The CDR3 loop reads CACDPLLVDTTLTAQLFF. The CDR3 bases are TGTGCCTGTGACCCTCTACTGGTGGATACGACTTTGACAGCACAACTCTTCTTT.

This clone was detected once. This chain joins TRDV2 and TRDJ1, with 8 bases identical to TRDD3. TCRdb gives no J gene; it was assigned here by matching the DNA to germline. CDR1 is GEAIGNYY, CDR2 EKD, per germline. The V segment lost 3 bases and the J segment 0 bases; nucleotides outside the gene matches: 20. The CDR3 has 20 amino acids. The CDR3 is CACDPLWPSTGGLYTDKLIF. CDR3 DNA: TGTGCCTGTGACCCCCTCTGGCCCAGTACTGGGGGGCTGTACACCGATAAACTCATCTTT.

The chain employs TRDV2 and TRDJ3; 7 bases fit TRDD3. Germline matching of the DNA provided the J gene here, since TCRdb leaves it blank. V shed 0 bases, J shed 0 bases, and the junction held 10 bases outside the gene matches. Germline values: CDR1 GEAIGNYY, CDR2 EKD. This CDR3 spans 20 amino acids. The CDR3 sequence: CACDTGFSGGPSWDTRQMFF. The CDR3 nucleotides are TGTGCCTGTGACACCGGGTTTAGTGGGGGACCCTCCTGGGACACCCGACAGATGTTTTTC.

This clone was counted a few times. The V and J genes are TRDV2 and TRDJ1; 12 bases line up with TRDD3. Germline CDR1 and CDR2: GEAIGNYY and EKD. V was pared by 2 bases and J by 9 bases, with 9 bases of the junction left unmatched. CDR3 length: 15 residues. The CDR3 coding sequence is TGTGCCTGTGACAAGTTACTGGGGGATACTAGGGAACTCATCTTT. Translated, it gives CACDKLLGDTRELIF.

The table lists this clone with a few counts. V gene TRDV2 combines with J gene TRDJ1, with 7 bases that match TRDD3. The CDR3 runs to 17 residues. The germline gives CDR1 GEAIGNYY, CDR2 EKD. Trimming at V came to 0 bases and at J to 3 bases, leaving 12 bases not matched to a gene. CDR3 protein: CACDTLTIGYASDKLIF. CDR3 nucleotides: TGTGCCTGTGACACCCTCACCATCGGATACGCATCCGATAAACTCATCTTT.

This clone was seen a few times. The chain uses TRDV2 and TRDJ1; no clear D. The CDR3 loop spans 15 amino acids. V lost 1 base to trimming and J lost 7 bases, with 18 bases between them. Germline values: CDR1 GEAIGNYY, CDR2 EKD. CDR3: CACDTVGHYPGKLIF. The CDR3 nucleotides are TGTGCCTGTGACACGGTTGGCCACTACCCCGGTAAACTCATCTTT.

The CDR3 sequence is CACDVVGEYTDKLIF. The CDR3 coding sequence is TGTGCCTGTGACGTGGTGGGGGAGTACACCGATAAACTCATCTTT. The J gene is TRDJ1, the V gene TRDV2, with 7 positions matching TRDD3. CDR3 length equals 15 residues. Germline loops: CDR1 GEAIGNYY, CDR2 EKD. The ends lost 3 bases at V and 0 bases at J; junction bases unmatched: 6.

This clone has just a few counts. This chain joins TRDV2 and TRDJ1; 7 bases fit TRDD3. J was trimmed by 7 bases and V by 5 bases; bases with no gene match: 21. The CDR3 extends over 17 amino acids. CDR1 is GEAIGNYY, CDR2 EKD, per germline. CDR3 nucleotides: TGTGCCTGTGCTTTAGCGGGGGCACTGGGGACGCGTACTAAACTCATCTTT. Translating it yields CACALAGALGTRTKLIF.